One sample yielded the 17 T cell receptor beta chains listed below, sequenced in a study of PD-L1 blockade in urothelial cancer. Sequencing was performed with immunoSEQ multiplex PCR; in TCRdb, only in-frame clones are kept and a portion is missing. The table has about 57,000 clones, 80% to 90% seen once. Time point denoted: pretreatment peripheral blood. Source: PBMCs, taken around atezolizumab (anti-PD-L1) treatment. The receptors were sampled from a man between 65 and 85 years old with urothelial cancer.

Comment on this clone: Other nucleotide sequences from this sample produce the same CDR3. The chain recombines TRBV5-1 with TRBJ2-7, with D perhaps TRBD1 (6 bases). This CDR3 contains 12 residues. Between the trimmed V and J ends, which lost 4 bases and 5 bases, there was a span of 10 bases. Looked up from germline, CDR1 is SGHRS and CDR2 is YFSETQ. This chain's CDR3 is CASSGQSNEQYF. The CDR3 region has the DNA TGCGCCAGCAGCGGACAGTCTAACGAGCAGTACTTC.

The chain couples TRBV2 to TRBJ2-3; D is perhaps TRBD1 (6 bases). Germline-derived CDR1 and CDR2 are SNHLY and FYNNEI. The CDR3 length is 13 residues. Trimming stripped 3 bases from V and 8 bases from J, with 12 bases between. CDR3 nucleotides: TGTGCCAGCAGTGATGGGGGCGTTACTACGCAGTATTTT. Translating it yields CASSDGGVTTQYF.

The chain carries TRBV30 and TRBJ1-2, with D uncertain. Germline-derived CDR1 and CDR2 are GTSNPN and SVGIG (reference sequence). The CDR3 has 15 residues. V gave up 0 bases and J gave up 0 bases, with 11 bases separating them. The CDR3 DNA reads as TGTGCCTGGAGTGTACCCGGGATCACTAACTATGGCTACACCTTC. It codes for CAWSVPGITNYGYTF.

This clone was picked up one time. V gene TRBV27 combines with J gene TRBJ1-2; 8 positions agree with TRBD1. The CDR3 length is 13 residues. The germline gives CDR1 MNHEY, CDR2 SMNVEV (reference sequence). Trimming cost V 4 bases and J 5 bases; bases outside gene matches: 3. CDR3 sequence (DNA): TGTGCCAGCAGTTGGGGGACAGGTTATGGCTACACCTTC. Its protein is CASSWGTGYGYTF.

The chain links TRBV19 to TRBJ2-3, with unresolved D. The germline V gene encodes CDR1 LNHDA and CDR2 SQIVND (reference sequence). The V end was cut by 5 bases, the J end by 2 bases, with 14 bases between. The CDR3 length is 15 residues. In DNA, the CDR3 is TGTGCCAGTAGTTATAGGCTGGAGAACACAGATACGCAGTATTTT. This codes for CASSYRLENTDTQYF.

The chain couples TRBV5-4 to TRBJ2-2; D is unresolved. The CDR3 extends over 13 amino acids. Trimming left V 3 bases short and J 0 bases short, with 3 bases between. Germline CDR1 is SGHNT and CDR2 is YYREEE (reference sequence). The CDR3: CASSSTNTGELFF. CDR3 bases: TGTGCCAGCAGCTCCACGAACACCGGGGAGCTGTTTTTT.

This clone has more than one count but fewer than ten. The chain uses TRBV7-8 and TRBJ1-1; D is ambiguous. The CDR3 consists of 14 residues. V was pared by 7 bases and J by 1 base, with 13 bases between. Germline V gene sequence: CDR1 SGHVS, CDR2 FQNEAQ. CDR3 loop: CASTKEPPNTEAFF. In nucleotides, the CDR3 is TGTGCCAGCACTAAAGAACCACCGAACACTGAAGCTTTCTTT.

The chain joins TRBV7-8 to TRBJ1-2; TRBD1 is a possible D gene (6 bases). Germline assignment: CDR1 SGHVS and CDR2 FQNEAQ. Trimming took 7 bases from V and 7 from J, leaving 19 bases between them. The CDR3 has 14 amino acids. DNA for the CDR3: TGTGCCAGCAATACAGGGTTAGCGAGTGGTGGCTACACCTTC. Its protein product is CASNTGLASGGYTF.

CDR3 amino acids: CASSPMGQFTYEQYF. In DNA, the CDR3 is TGTGCCAGCAGCCCCATGGGGCAGTTCACCTACGAGCAGTACTTC. The chain joins TRBV9 to TRBJ2-7, with TRBD1 as a possible D gene (5 bases). Germline V gives CDR1 SGDLS, CDR2 YYNGEE. The CDR3 runs to 15 residues. Trimming pared 4 bases from V and 2 bases from J, leaving 16 bases between.

The chain carries TRBV15 and TRBJ1-5; no clear D. This CDR3 has 16 residues. Germline loops: CDR1 LNHNV, CDR2 YYDKDF (reference sequence). Trimming pared 5 bases from V and 0 bases from J, leaving 14 bases between. Written as DNA, the CDR3 is TGTGCCACCAGCGGAGGACTGATTAATAGCAATCAGCCCCAGCATTTT. It yields the protein CATSGGLINSNQPQHF.

The chain joins TRBV29-1 to TRBJ2-7; 15 bases are shared with TRBD2. With 7 bases clipped from V and 3 bases from J, the junction kept 10 bases outside the gene matches. CDR3 length: 16 residues. Germline loops: CDR1 SQVTM, CDR2 ANQGSEA. In DNA form, the CDR3 reads TGCAGCGCCACGCGCGGACTAGCGGGAGGGCTCTACGAGCAGTACTTC. Its protein is CSATRGLAGGLYEQYF.

This clone has a handful of counts. The V and J genes are TRBV29-1 and TRBJ1-2, with 7 bases that match TRBD1. The junction had 10 bases not matched to a gene; V was cut back by 4 bases and J by 5 bases. CDR1 is SQVTM, CDR2 ANQGSEA, per germline. The CDR3 sequence is 14 residues long. DNA for the CDR3: TGCAGCGTTGTGGGGGCCCCGGGACAGTATGGCTACACCTTC. Residues: CSVVGAPGQYGYTF. Complete variable domain (other parts from reference TRBV29-1 and TRBJ1-2): SAVISQKPSRDICQRGTSLTIQCQVDSQVTMMFWYRQQPGQSLTLIATANQGSEATYESGFVIDKFPISRPNLTFSTLTVSNMSPEDSSIYLCSVVGAPGQYGYTFGSGTRLTVV.

This chain connects TRBV14 to TRBJ2-1, with D hard to call. Germline V gene sequence: CDR1 SGHDN, CDR2 FVKESK. This CDR3 contains 14 residues. V gave up 3 bases and J gave up 6 bases, with 12 bases separating them. CDR3 nucleotide sequence: TGTGCCAGCAGCCAGACGGGTAGCTTCAATGAGCAGTTCTTC. It specifies CASSQTGSFNEQFF.

The gene calls are TRBV29-1 and TRBJ2-2; D is perhaps TRBD1 (6 bases). The CDR3 runs to 11 residues. The V and J ends lost 7 bases and 5 bases respectively, with 8 bases between them. CDR1 is SQVTM and CDR2 is ANQGSEA in the germline V gene. CDR3 bases: TGCAGCGCAGGGGAAACCGGGGAGCTGTTTTTT. Protein: CSAGETGELFF.

V is TRBV6-1 and J is TRBJ2-7; D possibly corresponds to TRBD2 (6 bases). There are 14 residues in the CDR3. V lost 9 bases, J lost 1 base, and 16 bases lay in between. Germline V lookup: CDR1 MNHNS, CDR2 SASEGT. The CDR3 DNA sequence: TGTGCCAGTAAATCCCCGGGAGATTCCTACGAGCAGTACTTC. It codes for CASKSPGDSYEQYF.

The J gene is TRBJ2-3, the V gene TRBV4-3, with D possibly being TRBD2 (7 bases). Deletions cut 1 base from V and 1 base from J, with 12 bases between. This CDR3 has 16 amino acids. The germline V gene encodes CDR1 LGHNA and CDR2 YSLEER. The CDR3 nucleotides read TGCGCCAGCAGCCAAGTTCTGGGGGGGCGCACAGATACGCAGTATTTT. It translates to CASSQVLGGRTDTQYF.

This clone was recorded a few times. The chain joins TRBV2 to TRBJ1-4; D is uncertain. Germline values: CDR1 SNHLY, CDR2 FYNNEI. V dropped 2 bases and J dropped 8 bases, with 12 bases sitting between them. This CDR3 spans 14 amino acids. This CDR3 is CASSEFAILEKLFF. The CDR3 DNA reads as TGTGCCAGCAGTGAATTTGCCATCCTAGAAAAACTGTTTTTT.